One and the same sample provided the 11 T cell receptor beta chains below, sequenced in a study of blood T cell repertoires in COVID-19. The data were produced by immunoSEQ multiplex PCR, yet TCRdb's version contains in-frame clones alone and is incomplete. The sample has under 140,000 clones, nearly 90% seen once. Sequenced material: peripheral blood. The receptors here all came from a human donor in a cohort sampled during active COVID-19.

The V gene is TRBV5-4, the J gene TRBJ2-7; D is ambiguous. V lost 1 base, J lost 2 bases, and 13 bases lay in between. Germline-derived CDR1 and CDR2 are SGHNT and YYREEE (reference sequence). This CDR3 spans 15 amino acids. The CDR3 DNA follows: TGTGCCAGCAGCTTGTACCCGGCAGGCCCCTACGAGCAGTACTTC. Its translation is CASSLYPAGPYEQYF.

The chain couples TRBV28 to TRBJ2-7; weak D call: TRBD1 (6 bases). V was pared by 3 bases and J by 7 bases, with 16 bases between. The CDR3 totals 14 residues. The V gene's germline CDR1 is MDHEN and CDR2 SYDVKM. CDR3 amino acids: CASSLPTGQGEQYF. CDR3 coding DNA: TGTGCCAGCAGTTTGCCTACAGGGCAGGGAGAGCAGTACTTC.

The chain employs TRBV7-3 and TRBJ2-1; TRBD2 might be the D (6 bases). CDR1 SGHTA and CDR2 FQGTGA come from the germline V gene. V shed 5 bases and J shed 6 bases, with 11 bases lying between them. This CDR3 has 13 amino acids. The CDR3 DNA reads TGTGCCAGCAGCCCCGTCGGGGGCAATGAGCAGTTCTTC. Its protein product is CASSPVGGNEQFF.

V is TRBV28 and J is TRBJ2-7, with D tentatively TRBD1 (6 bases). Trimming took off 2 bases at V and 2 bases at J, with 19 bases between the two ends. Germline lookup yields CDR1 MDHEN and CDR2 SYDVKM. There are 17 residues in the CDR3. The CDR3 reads CASSLPSRRQVTYEQYF. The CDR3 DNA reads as TGTGCCAGCAGTTTACCCTCTCGTCGACAGGTCACCTACGAGCAGTACTTC.

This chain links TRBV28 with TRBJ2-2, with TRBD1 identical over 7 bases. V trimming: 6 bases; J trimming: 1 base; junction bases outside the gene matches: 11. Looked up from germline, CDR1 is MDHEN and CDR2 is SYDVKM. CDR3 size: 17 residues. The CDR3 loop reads CASRPRQGMVNTGELFF. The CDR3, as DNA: TGTGCCAGCAGACCCCGACAGGGAATGGTGAACACCGGGGAGCTGTTTTTT.

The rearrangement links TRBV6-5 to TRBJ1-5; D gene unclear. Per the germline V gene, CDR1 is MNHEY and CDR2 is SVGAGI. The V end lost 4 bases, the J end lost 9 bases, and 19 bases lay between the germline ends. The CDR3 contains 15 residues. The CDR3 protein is CASSSEGAGNRPQHF. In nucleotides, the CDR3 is TGTGCCAGCAGTTCGGAGGGTGCGGGTAACCGGCCCCAGCATTTT.

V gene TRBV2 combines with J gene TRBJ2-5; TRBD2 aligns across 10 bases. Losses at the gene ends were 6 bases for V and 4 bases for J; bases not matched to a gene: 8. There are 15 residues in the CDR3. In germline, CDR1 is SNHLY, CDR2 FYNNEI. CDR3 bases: TGTGCCAGCAGCGGGGACTTAGCGGGAGGAGAGACCCAGTACTTC. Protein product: CASSGDLAGGETQYF. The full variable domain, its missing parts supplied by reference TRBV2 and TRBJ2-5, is EPEVTQTPSHQVTQMGQEVILRCVPISNHLYFYWYRQILGQKVEFLVSFYNNEISEKSEIFDDQFSVERPDGSNFTLKIRSTKLEDSAMYFCASSGDLAGGETQYFGPGTRLLVL.

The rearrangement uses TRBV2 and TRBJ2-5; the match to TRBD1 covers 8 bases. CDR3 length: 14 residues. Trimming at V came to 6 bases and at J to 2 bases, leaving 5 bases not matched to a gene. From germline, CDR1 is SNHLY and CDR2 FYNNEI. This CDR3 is CASRPGQVQETQYF. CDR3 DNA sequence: TGTGCCAGCAGGCCGGGACAGGTGCAAGAGACCCAGTACTTC.

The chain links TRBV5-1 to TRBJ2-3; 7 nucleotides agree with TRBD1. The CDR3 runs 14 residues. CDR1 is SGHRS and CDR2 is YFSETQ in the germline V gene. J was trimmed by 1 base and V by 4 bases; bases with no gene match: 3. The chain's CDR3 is CASSPGTGTDTQYF. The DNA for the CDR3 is TGCGCCAGCAGCCCAGGGACAGGCACAGATACGCAGTATTTT.

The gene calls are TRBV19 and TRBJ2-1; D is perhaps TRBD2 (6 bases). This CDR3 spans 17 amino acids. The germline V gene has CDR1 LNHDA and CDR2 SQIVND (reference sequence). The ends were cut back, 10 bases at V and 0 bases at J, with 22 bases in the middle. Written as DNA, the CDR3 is TGTGCCACGGAACCGGGACTCGGGGATTCCTCCTACAATGAGCAGTTCTTC. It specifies CATEPGLGDSSYNEQFF.

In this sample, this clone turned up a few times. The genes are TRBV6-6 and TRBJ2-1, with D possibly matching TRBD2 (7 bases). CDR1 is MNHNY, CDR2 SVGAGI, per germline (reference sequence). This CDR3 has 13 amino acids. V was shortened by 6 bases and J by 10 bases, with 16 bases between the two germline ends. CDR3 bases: TGTGCCAGCAGCCTAGGGGGGGACCGCGAGCAGTTCTTC. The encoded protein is CASSLGGDREQFF.